The 5 T cell receptor beta chains given below trace back to one sample, sequenced in a study of CD8 T cells in ankylosing spondylitis. TCRdb re-called the 5' RACE reads through MiXCR, storing one row per CDR3 protein. This table has 350,000 to 400,000 distinct CDR3 sequences, roughly 20% appearing once. The sample taken for sequencing was blood, either unsorted or a sorted T cell fraction (not recorded which). The receptors were gathered from a male donor with ankylosing spondylitis or in good health (not recorded which).

V usage is TRBV4-1 and J usage is TRBJ2-3; 10 nucleotides agree with TRBD2. The germline V gene has CDR1 MGHRA and CDR2 YSYEKL. The J segment lost 2 bases and the V segment lost 5 bases, leaving 4 bases of the junction unmatched. The CDR3 extends over 15 amino acids. In DNA form, the CDR3 reads TGCGCCAGCAGCAAACTAGCGGGGTCCACAGATACGCAGTATTTT. The encoded protein is CASSKLAGSTDTQYF.

This clonotype has at least ten counts. The chain joins TRBV12-3 or TRBV12-4 to TRBJ1-1; no firm D call. V was shortened by 1 base and J by 0 bases, with 9 bases between the two germline ends. The CDR3 runs to 15 residues. The CDR3 spells CASSLGPRMNTEAFF. CDR3 bases: TGTGCCAGCAGTTTAGGACCGCGTATGAACACTGAAGCTTTCTTT.

V is TRBV4-1 and J is TRBJ2-7; D gene ambiguous. The germline V gene encodes CDR1 MGHRA and CDR2 YSYEKL. The length of the CDR3 is 14 residues. V was shortened by 1 base and J by 2 bases, with 9 bases between the two germline ends. DNA of the CDR3: TGCGCCAGCAGCCAAGGTGGAGTCACCTACGAGCAGTACTTC. Protein product: CASSQGGVTYEQYF.

V gene TRBV5-6 combines with J gene TRBJ2-2, with D maybe TRBD1 (5 bases). This CDR3 spans 15 amino acids. The germline V and J ends were trimmed by 6 bases and 4 bases, with 16 bases remaining between them. Germline CDR1 SGHDT, CDR2 YYEEEE. Written as DNA, the CDR3 is TGTGCCAGCACCCTCGCACAGGATCTCACCGGGGAGCTGTTTTTT. It translates to CASTLAQDLTGELFF.

This clonotype was counted only a few times. This chain links TRBV11-2 with TRBJ2-3; 9 bases are shared with TRBD1. J gave up 4 bases and V 6 bases, and 17 bases lay outside the gene matches. The CDR3 sequence is 18 residues long. Germline values: CDR1 SGHAT, CDR2 FQNNGV. CDR3 sequence reads: CASSPGGRTGVNSDTQYF. The CDR3 nucleotides read TGTGCCAGCAGTCCCGGTGGGCGGACAGGGGTCAATTCAGATACGCAGTATTTT.